This note documents a single TCR beta chain sequence. The data belong to a study of cytomegalovirus exposure and HLA in healthy donors. The primer mix had 60 Vbeta and 13 Jbeta primers. Measured with immunoSEQ multiplex PCR; TCRdb has only the in-frame clones, and not every one. Its clone listing holds around 100,000 clones. CDR1 and CDR2 from the germline V gene are SGHTA and FQGNSA. The CDR3 has 19 residues. Trimming at V came to 5 bases and at J to 6 bases, leaving 21 bases not matched to a gene. This chain links TRBV7-2 with TRBJ2-1; 8 nucleotides line up with TRBD2. This TCR derives from a young man in good health and CMV-seronegative. Specimen: PBMCs. Here the CDR3 DNA reads TGTGCCAGCAGCCCTTTTGAATCGATGGGAGCGGGGGTAGGCAATGAGCAGTTCTTC. This encodes CASSPFESMGAGVGNEQFF. The full variable domain, its missing parts supplied by reference TRBV7-2 and TRBJ2-1, is GAGVSQSPSNKVTEKGKDVELRCDPISGHTALYWYRQSLGQGLEFLIYFQGNSAPDKSGLPSDRFSAERTGGSVSTLTIQRTQQEDSAVYLCASSPFESMGAGVGNEQFFGPGTRLTVL.